This T cell receptor beta chain is drawn from a study of blood T cells in healthy people across ages. Study-level findings and limits: TCR beta diversity was tightly associated with the proportion of naive T cells.

About this clonotype: As yet, its antigen is unknown.

With a J-beta primer mix and a sample-barcoded 5' primer, a second PCR ran about 7 to 11 cycles. One entry per CDR3 protein results from TCRdb running MiXCR on the 5' RACE reads. The table has about 1,600,000 distinct CDR3 sequences, approximately 38% seen once. V was trimmed by 6 bases and J by 2 bases, leaving 20 bases between them. In germline, CDR1 is SGHTA, CDR2 FQGNSA. The CDR3 runs to 16 residues. This chain links TRBV7-2 with TRBJ2-7, with a tentative D call TRBD2 (6 bases). What was sequenced was blood. The TCR was taken from a young woman in good health. CDR3 sequence: CASRSEGEAQPYEQYF. In nucleotides, the CDR3 is TGTGCCAGCAGATCGGAAGGGGAGGCCCAACCCTACGAGCAGTACTTC. The whole variable domain, remainder taken from reference TRBV7-2 and TRBJ2-7, is GAGVSQSPSNKVTEKGKDVELRCDPISGHTALYWYRQSLGQGLEFLIYFQGNSAPDKSGLPSDRFSAERTGGSVSTLTIQRTQQEDSAVYLCASRSEGEAQPYEQYFGPGTRLTVT.